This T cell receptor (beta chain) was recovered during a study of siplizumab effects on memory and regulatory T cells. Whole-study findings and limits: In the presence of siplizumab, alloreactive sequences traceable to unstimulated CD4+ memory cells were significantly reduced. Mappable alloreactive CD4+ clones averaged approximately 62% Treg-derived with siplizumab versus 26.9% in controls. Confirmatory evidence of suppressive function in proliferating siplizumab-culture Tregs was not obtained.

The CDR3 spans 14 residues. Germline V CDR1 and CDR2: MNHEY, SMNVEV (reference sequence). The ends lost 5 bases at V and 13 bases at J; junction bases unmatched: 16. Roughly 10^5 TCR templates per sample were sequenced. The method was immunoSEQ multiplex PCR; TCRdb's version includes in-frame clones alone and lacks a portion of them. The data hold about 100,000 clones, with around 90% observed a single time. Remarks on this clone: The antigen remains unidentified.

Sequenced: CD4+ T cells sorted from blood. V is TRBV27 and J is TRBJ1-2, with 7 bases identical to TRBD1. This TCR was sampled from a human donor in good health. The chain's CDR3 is CASSPQGIGAWRTF. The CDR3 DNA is TGTGCCAGCAGTCCACAGGGGATCGGGGCGTGGCGCACCTTC.